The 10 T cell receptor beta chains reported below all come from one sample, sequenced in a study of blood T cell repertoires in COVID-19. Only in-frame clones appear in the TCRdb table, and some are missing; sequencing was by immunoSEQ multiplex PCR. The sample has fewer than 300,000 clones, 75% to 90% seen once. The sample taken for sequencing was PBMCs or T cells enriched from blood (not recorded which). The receptors were sampled from a woman aged 45 to 65 who had recovered from COVID-19.

V usage is TRBV19 and J usage is TRBJ1-5; D may be TRBD1 (5 bases). CDR1 LNHDA and CDR2 SQIVND come from the germline V gene (reference sequence). The CDR3 covers 15 residues. Trimming cost V 1 base and J 7 bases, with 14 bases left between them. DNA for the CDR3: TGTGCCAGTAGTATAGGGGGGGGTAGCCGACAGCCCCAGCATTTT. Its protein product is CASSIGGGSRQPQHF.

This clone appeared a few times. The rearrangement links TRBV6-5 to TRBJ1-2, with D perhaps matching TRBD1 (5 bases). The CDR3 consists of 15 residues. V lost 6 bases and J 0 bases, leaving 14 bases between the germline ends. Germline-derived CDR1 and CDR2 are MNHEY and SVGAGI. The CDR3 DNA follows: TGTGCCAGCAGCCGAACAGGAGCCTCTAACTATGGCTACACCTTC. Amino acid sequence: CASSRTGASNYGYTF.

The chain employs TRBV9 and TRBJ2-7, with D maybe TRBD2 (5 bases). Between the trimmed V and J ends, which lost 0 bases and 4 bases, there was a span of 11 bases. The germline V gene has CDR1 SGDLS and CDR2 YYNGEE. This CDR3 region has 14 residues. This CDR3 reads CASSVGPPGYEQYF. The CDR3 coding sequence is TGTGCCAGCAGCGTAGGACCGCCGGGGTACGAGCAGTACTTC. Full variable domain (missing parts from reference TRBV9 and TRBJ2-7): DSGVTQTPKHLITATGQRVTLRCSPRSGDLSVYWYQQSLDQGLQFLIQYYNGEERAKGNILERFSAQQFPDLHSELNLSSLELGDSALYFCASSVGPPGYEQYFGPGTRLTVT.

The chain recombines TRBV25-1 with TRBJ2-5, with a weak D call TRBD2 (6 bases). V shed 8 bases and J shed 5 bases, with 12 bases lying between them. The CDR3 is 12 amino acids. Germline V CDR1 and CDR2: MGHDK, SYGVNS. The CDR3 bases are TGTGCCAGCTCGGGAGTAGGGGAGACCCAGTACTTC. Residues: CASSGVGETQYF.

This rearrangement joins TRBV9 to TRBJ2-3; 7 positions match TRBD1. Per the germline V gene, CDR1 is SGDLS and CDR2 is YYNGEE. The V segment lost 0 bases and the J segment 4 bases; nucleotides outside the gene matches: 5. There are 15 residues in the CDR3. The CDR3 protein is CASSVVDRAPDTQYF. DNA for the CDR3: TGTGCCAGCAGCGTAGTCGACAGGGCCCCAGATACGCAGTATTTT.

The V and J genes are TRBV5-8 and TRBJ1-5; 7 nucleotides line up with TRBD1. Trimming took 4 bases from V and 4 from J; bases not matched to a gene: 2. Germline V gene sequence: CDR1 SGHTS, CDR2 YDEGEE. The CDR3 is 13 residues long. The CDR3 region has the DNA TGTGCCAGCAGCAACAGGGGTAATCAGCCCCAGCATTTT. This sequence encodes CASSNRGNQPQHF.

The CDR3 loop reads CASSDSRDTEAFF. CDR3 coding DNA: TGTGCCAGCAGTGACTCGCGAGATACTGAAGCTTTCTTT. The V gene is TRBV6-4, the J gene TRBJ1-1; no clear D. The CDR3 is made up of 13 amino acids. Trimming stripped 0 bases from V and 5 bases from J, with 7 bases between. From germline, CDR1 is MRHNA and CDR2 SNTAGT.

V gene TRBV19 combines with J gene TRBJ2-7; D unresolved. The germline V and J ends were trimmed by 5 bases and 6 bases, with 14 bases remaining between them. The CDR3 length is 13 residues. The V gene's germline CDR1 is LNHDA and CDR2 SQIVND (reference sequence). The CDR3 spells CASSGPALAEQYF. In DNA, the CDR3 is TGTGCCAGTAGTGGTCCCGCCTTGGCCGAGCAGTACTTC. Full variable domain (missing parts from reference TRBV19 and TRBJ2-7): DGGITQSPKYLFRKEGQNVTLSCEQNLNHDAMYWYRQDPGQGLRLIYYSQIVNDFQKGDIAEGYSVSREKKESFPLTVTSAQKNPTAFYLCASSGPALAEQYFGPGTRLTVT.

V is TRBV10-1 and J is TRBJ2-3; 11 nucleotides agree with TRBD2. The germline V gene encodes CDR1 WNHNN and CDR2 SYGVQD (reference sequence). The CDR3 contains 14 residues. V lost 5 bases and J lost 4; bases outside the gene matches: 2. The CDR3 here is CASSLAGGPDTQYF. Written as DNA, the CDR3 is TGCGCCAGCAGTCTAGCGGGGGGACCAGATACGCAGTATTTT.

This chain connects TRBV5-1 to TRBJ2-5; TRBD1 is a possible D gene (6 bases). V was trimmed by 4 bases and J by 2 bases, leaving 15 bases between them. The CDR3 has 15 amino acids. Germline loops: CDR1 SGHRS, CDR2 YFSETQ. DNA for the CDR3: TGCGCCAGCAGCCCTACAGGGATCGGGCAAGAGACCCAGTACTTC. Its translation is CASSPTGIGQETQYF.